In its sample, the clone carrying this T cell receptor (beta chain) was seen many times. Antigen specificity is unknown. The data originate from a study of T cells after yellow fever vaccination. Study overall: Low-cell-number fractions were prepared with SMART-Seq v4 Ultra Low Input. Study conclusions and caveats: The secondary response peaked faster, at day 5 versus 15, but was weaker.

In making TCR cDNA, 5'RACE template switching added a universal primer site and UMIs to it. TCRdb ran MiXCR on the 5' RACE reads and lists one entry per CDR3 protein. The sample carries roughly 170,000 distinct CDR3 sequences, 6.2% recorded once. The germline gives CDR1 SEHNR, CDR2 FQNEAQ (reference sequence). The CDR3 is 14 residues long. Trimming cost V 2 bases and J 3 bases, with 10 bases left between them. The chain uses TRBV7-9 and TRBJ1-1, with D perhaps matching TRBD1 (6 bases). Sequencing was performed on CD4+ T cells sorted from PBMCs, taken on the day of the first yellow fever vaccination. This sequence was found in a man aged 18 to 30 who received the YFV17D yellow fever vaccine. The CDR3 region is CASSLLAGDTEAFF. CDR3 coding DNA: TGTGCCAGCAGCTTATTGGCAGGGGACACTGAAGCTTTCTTT. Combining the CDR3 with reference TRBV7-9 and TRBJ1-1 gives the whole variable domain DTGVSQNPRHKITKRGQNVTFRCDPISEHNRLYWYRQTLGQGPEFLTYFQNEAQLEKSRLLSDRFSAERPKGSFSTLEIQRTEQGDSAMYLCASSLLAGDTEAFFGQGTRLTVV.